This T cell receptor (beta chain) was sequenced for a study of glioma-infiltrating T cells after dendritic cell vaccination. Sequencing used immunoSEQ multiplex PCR; TCRdb keeps in-frame clones, though not all of them. The table lists 99,000 or so clones, approximately 80% of them singletons. Time point noted: after dendritic cell vaccination, including at tumor progression/relapse. Selection required adequate fresh-frozen tumor tissue plus more than two years' survival data. The CDR3 consists of 17 residues. In germline, CDR1 is SGDLS, CDR2 YYNGEE. The J segment lost 7 bases and the V segment lost 0 bases, leaving 9 bases of the junction unmatched.

This sample comprised blood, obtained after dendritic cell vaccination. This TCR came from a human donor with glioblastoma. V usage is TRBV9 and J usage is TRBJ2-2, with 10 bases identical to TRBD2. The CDR3 DNA sequence: TGTGCCAGCAGCGTAGGGCCTAGCGGGAGTCAGGTCGGGGAGCTGTTTTTT. This codes for CASSVGPSGSQVGELFF.